The rows below give T cell receptor beta chains drawn from one sample of a study of STAT5B mutations in CD4+ large granular lymphocyte leukemia. Profiling relied on immunoSEQ multiplex PCR, and the TCRdb table lists in-frame clones only, not all of them. The table shows 25,000 to 30,000 clones, with 65% to 85% occurring only once. Sequencing was carried out using CD4+ T cells from blood buffy coats. The source is a human donor in good health. The CDR3 runs from the conserved cysteine through the conserved F or W. D genes are given only for firm matches. The size entry is marked missing in some rows and otherwise reads once, few, many or a size class.

D gene,clone size,CDR3 length,J gene,V gene,CDR3 protein,CDR3 DNA
-,-,14,TRBJ2-1,TRBV7-2,CASEPSGSYNEQFF,TGTGCCAGCGAGCCTTCTGGGTCCTACAATGAGCAGTTCTTC
-,once,17,TRBJ1-5,TRBV18,CASSPPMGSRSNQPQHF,TGTGCCAGCTCACCACCGATGGGCTCTAGGAGCAATCAGCCCCAGCATTTT
-,-,13,TRBJ2-3,TRBV6-6,CASSVGLPDTQYF,TGTGCCAGCAGTGTGGGACTTCCCGATACGCAGTATTTT
-,-,14,TRBJ1-2,TRBV11-2,CASSFSPENYGYTF,TGTGCCAGCAGCTTCAGTCCGGAAAACTATGGCTACACCTTC
-,-,12,TRBJ2-2,TRBV28,CASTLNTGELFF,TGTGCCAGCACCTTAAACACCGGGGAGCTGTTTTTT
-,once,16,TRBJ1-4,TRBV4-1,CASSQELGQANEKLFF,TGCGCCAGCAGCCAAGAATTGGGGCAGGCTAATGAAAAACTGTTTTTT
-,-,13,TRBJ1-5,TRBV6-5,CASSSIGRQPRHF,TGTGCCAGCAGTTCCATAGGGCGTCAGCCCCGGCATTTT
-,-,15,TRBJ2-3,TRBV11-2,CASSLIGGPTDTQYF,TGTGCCAGCAGTCTAATCGGGGGGCCTACAGATACGCAGTATTTT
TRBD2,once,16,TRBJ2-3,TRBV9,CASTPNPGGVTDTQYF,TGTGCCAGCACCCCAAACCCCGGGGGGGTCACAGATACGCAGTATTTT
TRBD1,-,16,TRBJ2-1,TRBV6-1,CASSEAGTGFYNEQFF,TGTGCCAGCAGTGAAGCGGGGACAGGGTTTTACAATGAGCAGTTCTTC
TRBD1,-,16,TRBJ2-5,TRBV12-5,CASGLGTGAETETQYF,TGTGCTAGTGGTTTGGGGACAGGGGCCGAAACTGAGACCCAGTACTTC
-,-,15,TRBJ2-7,TRBV6-5,CASSYKVPTTYEQYF,TGTGCCAGCAGTTATAAGGTCCCCACCACCTACGAGCAGTACTTC
-,-,14,TRBJ1-4,TRBV7-2,CASSSGAWEEKLFF,TGTGCCAGCAGCTCCGGGGCCTGGGAGGAAAAACTGTTTTTT
-,-,13,TRBJ1-1,TRBV11-2,CASSLEGGSEAFF,TGTGCCAGCAGCTTAGAGGGGGGGTCAGAAGCTTTCTTT
-,-,13,TRBJ1-1,TRBV7-2,CASSPGRVTEAFF,TGTGCCAGCAGCCCCGGACGGGTCACTGAAGCTTTCTTT
-,-,14,TRBJ1-2,TRBV19,CASSLGHSNYGYTF,TGTGCCAGTAGTTTGGGACACTCTAACTATGGCTACACCTTC
TRBD1,-,13,TRBJ1-5,TRBV6-5,CASRRTGDQPQHF,TGTGCCAGCAGACGGACAGGGGATCAGCCCCAGCATTTT
-,-,15,TRBJ2-1,TRBV9,CASSVGRGVGNEQFF,TGTGCCAGCAGCGTTGGCAGGGGTGTGGGCAATGAGCAGTTCTTC
-,-,14,TRBJ1-1,TRBV4-1,CASSPSEMNTEAFF,TGCGCCAGCAGCCCGAGCGAAATGAACACTGAAGCTTTCTTT
-,-,11,TRBJ1-2,TRBV19,CASSIGDGYTF,TGTGCCAGTAGTATAGGTGATGGCTACACCTTC
TRBD2,-,14,TRBJ2-3,TRBV7-2,CASSLVAGRETQYF,TGTGCCAGCAGCTTAGTAGCGGGGAGGGAGACGCAGTATTTT
-,-,11,TRBJ2-5,TRBV20-1,CSAESGWPQYF,TGCAGTGCTGAGAGTGGATGGCCCCAGTACTTC
-,-,14,TRBJ1-4,TRBV27,CASKGWQINEKLFF,TGTGCCAGCAAAGGTTGGCAGATTAATGAAAAACTGTTTTTT
-,-,14,TRBJ1-3,TRBV11-2,CASSLSSTGNTIYF,TGTGCCAGCAGCCTTAGTTCTACTGGAAACACCATATATTTT
TRBD1,-,14,TRBJ2-7,TRBV10-3,CAVGIAGGGREQYF,TGTGCTGTAGGGATAGCAGGGGGCGGAAGGGAGCAGTACTTC
-,-,13,TRBJ2-5,TRBV6-6,CASSYSRIETQYF,TGTGCCAGCAGTTACTCCCGGATAGAGACCCAGTACTTC
-,-,14,TRBJ2-7,TRBV5-5,CASSLNADSYEQYF,TGTGCCAGCAGCTTGAACGCAGATTCCTACGAGCAGTACTTC
TRBD2,-,14,TRBJ2-3,TRBV2,CASRLAGGTDTQYF,TGTGCCAGCAGACTAGCGGGGGGAACAGATACGCAGTATTTT
-,-,11,TRBJ2-3,TRBV20-1,CSARASGTQYF,TGCAGTGCTAGAGCTTCAGGGACGCAGTATTTT
-,-,17,TRBJ2-3,TRBV5-1,CASSLGLLDSRTDTQYF,TGCGCCAGCAGCTTGGGTCTTCTCGACTCTCGCACAGATACGCAGTATTTT
TRBD1,-,19,TRBJ1-4,TRBV2,CASSVKGTDRGATNEKLFF,TGTGCCAGCAGCGTCAAGGGGACGGACAGGGGAGCAACTAATGAAAAACTGTTTTTT
-,few,11,TRBJ2-3,TRBV10-2,CASSEIDTQYF,TGCGCCAGCAGTGAAATTGATACGCAGTATTTT
TRBD1,-,16,TRBJ1-1,TRBV11-3,CASSSTGGAGRIEAFF,TGTGCCAGCAGCTCCACAGGGGGCGCGGGCCGTATTGAAGCTTTCTTT
TRBD1,-,15,TRBJ2-2,TRBV7-6,CASSPQTGGTGELFF,TGTGCCAGCAGCCCACAAACAGGGGGAACCGGGGAGCTGTTTTTT
-,-,13,TRBJ1-2,TRBV6-5,CASSQDSLYGYTF,TGTGCCAGCAGCCAGGACAGCCTCTATGGCTACACCTTC
-,-,14,TRBJ1-1,TRBV29-1,CSVWSAGVNTEAFF,TGCAGCGTTTGGTCGGCAGGCGTGAACACTGAAGCTTTCTTT
-,-,13,TRBJ2-1,TRBV9,CASSVTGWNEQFF,TGTGCCAGCAGCGTAACTGGTTGGAATGAGCAGTTCTTC
-,-,14,TRBJ2-3,TRBV11-2,CASSLDRGTDTQYF,TGTGCCAGCAGCTTAGATCGGGGGACAGATACGCAGTATTTT
TRBD2,-,18,TRBJ2-5,TRBV7-2,CASSLVGWRTSGGETQYF,TGTGCCAGCAGCTTAGTTGGGTGGAGGACTAGCGGTGGAGAGACCCAGTACTTC
-,-,14,TRBJ1-3,TRBV7-2,CASSLRNSGNTIYF,TGTGCCAGCAGCTTACGTAACTCTGGAAACACCATATATTTT
-,-,15,TRBJ1-3,TRBV7-9,CASSLRSSSGNTIYF,TGTGCCAGCAGCTTGAGGAGCTCCTCTGGAAACACCATATATTTT
-,-,15,TRBJ1-1,TRBV10-3,CAISVAARQNTEAFF,TGTGCCATCAGTGTGGCAGCGCGGCAGAACACTGAAGCTTTCTTT
TRBD1,-,12,TRBJ1-1,TRBV2,CASSGQGAEAFF,TGTGCCAGCAGCGGACAGGGCGCTGAAGCTTTCTTT
-,-,13,TRBJ2-2,TRBV6-1,CASSGTRTGELFF,TGTGCCAGCTCGGGCACCCGCACCGGGGAGCTGTTTTTT
-,few,14,TRBJ1-5,TRBV5-1,CASSLAAETDPQHF,TGCGCCAGCAGCTTGGCTGCGGAGACCGATCCCCAGCATTTT
-,-,16,TRBJ1-3,TRBV7-9,CASSPRDRSSGNTIYF,TGTGCCAGCAGCCCAAGGGACCGTAGCTCTGGAAACACCATATATTTT
TRBD1,-,14,TRBJ1-4,TRBV18,CASSQDRGHEKLFF,TGTGCCAGCTCACAGGACAGGGGGCATGAAAAACTGTTTTTT
TRBD1,few,16,TRBJ1-5,TRBV28,CASSLRGRGVNQPQHF,TGTGCCAGCAGTTTAAGGGGCAGGGGGGTCAATCAGCCCCAGCATTTT
-,-,14,TRBJ1-2,TRBV28,CASRGRGANYGYTF,TGTGCCAGCAGGGGAAGGGGGGCTAACTATGGCTACACCTTC
-,-,16,TRBJ2-1,TRBV7-2,CASSLGDIIPRLEQFF,TGTGCCAGCAGCTTAGGAGACATTATCCCCCGCTTGGAGCAGTTCTTC
TRBD1,-,17,TRBJ1-6,TRBV10-3,CAISELGQGAIWSPLHF,TGTGCCATCAGTGAGTTGGGACAGGGGGCAATTTGGTCACCCCTCCACTTT
-,-,15,TRBJ1-4,TRBV25-1,CASSARRGLDEKLFF,TGTGCCAGCAGTGCCCGACGTGGATTGGATGAAAAACTGTTTTTT
-,once,15,TRBJ2-5,TRBV2,CASSPRTGNQETQYF,TGTGCCAGCAGCCCCCGCACAGGGAACCAAGAGACCCAGTACTTC
TRBD2,-,17,TRBJ2-1,TRBV4-2,CASSQFWVAGAYNEQFF,TGTGCCAGCAGCCAATTTTGGGTAGCGGGGGCCTACAATGAGCAGTTCTTC
-,-,12,TRBJ1-2,TRBV6-6,CAGKGGAGGYTF,TGTGCCGGGAAGGGGGGGGCGGGTGGCTACACCTTC